Listed here are 9 T cell receptor beta chains from one sample, sequenced in a study of technical replicates of blood from several donors. Only in-frame clones appear in the TCRdb table, and some are missing; sequencing was by immunoSEQ multiplex PCR. The table records over 70,000 clones, 95% to 97% of them present only once. Specimen: T cells isolated from PBMCs. The origin of the receptors is a human donor in good health.

As regards this clone: Other DNA sequences in this specimen translate into the identical CDR3. In nucleotides, the CDR3 is TGTGCCATCAGTGAGTCGCAGGGCAACTATGGCTACACCTTC. It yields the protein CAISESQGNYGYTF. V and J are TRBV10-3 and TRBJ1-2, with D possibly matching TRBD1 (5 bases). The CDR3 has 14 residues. The germline gives CDR1 ENHRY, CDR2 SYGVKD. The germline V and J ends were trimmed by 0 bases and 2 bases, with 7 bases remaining between them.

In this sample, this clone turned up once. The chain carries TRBV15 and TRBJ1-2; the D is unclear. The CDR3 covers 15 residues. Germline V gene sequence: CDR1 LNHNV, CDR2 YYDKDF (reference sequence). The V end was cut by 4 bases, the J end by 10 bases, with 22 bases between. The CDR3 nucleotides are TGTGCCACCAGCACTGGACCGGAGGGAGGTCGAGACTACACCTTC. Translating gives CATSTGPEGGRDYTF. Full variable domain (outside the CDR3, taken from reference TRBV15 and TRBJ1-2): DAMVIQNPRYQVTQFGKPVTLSCSQTLNHNVMYWYQQKSSQAPKLLFHYYDKDFNNEADTPDNFQSRRPNTSFCFLDIRSPGLGDTAMYLCATSTGPEGGRDYTFGSGTRLTVV.

The chain carries TRBV6-1 and TRBJ2-7, with D hard to call. Germline-derived CDR1 and CDR2 are MNHNS and SASEGT. V was trimmed by 2 bases and J by 1 base, leaving 6 bases between them. CDR3 length: 13 amino acids. CDR3 region: CASSELRSYEQYF. Written as DNA, the CDR3 is TGTGCCAGCAGTGAATTGAGGTCCTACGAGCAGTACTTC.

The genes are TRBV6-5 and TRBJ2-1, with a weak D call TRBD1 (5 bases). Per germline, CDR1 MNHEY and CDR2 SVGAGI. CDR3 length: 16 amino acids. With 2 bases removed from V and 7 bases from J, the gap between germline ends came to 18 bases. The CDR3 DNA reads TGTGCCAGCAGTTACGGGGCCAATCCTCTGAATAATGAGCAGTTCTTC. Translating gives CASSYGANPLNNEQFF.

The J gene is TRBJ1-3, the V gene TRBV19; perhaps TRBD1 as D (5 bases). CDR3 size: 16 residues. Germline V gene data show CDR1 as LNHDA and CDR2 as SQIVND (reference sequence). V was trimmed by 7 bases and J by 0 bases, leaving 16 bases between them. Here the CDR3 reads CASNLGGAGSGNTIYF. The CDR3 region has the DNA TGTGCCAGTAACCTCGGAGGGGCCGGCTCTGGAAACACCATATATTTT.

The rearrangement uses TRBV28 and TRBJ2-2, with 7 bases aligning to TRBD2. CDR1 is MDHEN and CDR2 is SYDVKM in the germline V gene. V shed 6 bases, J shed 1 base, and the junction held 5 bases outside the gene matches. CDR3 length: 15 amino acids. In DNA, the CDR3 is TGTGCCAGCAGGAGCGGGACCCTGAACACCGGGGAGCTGTTTTTT. As protein: CASRSGTLNTGELFF.

The chain is built from TRBV5-6 and TRBJ1-1; unclear D gene. CDR1 and CDR2 from the germline V gene are SGHDT and YYEEEE. The length of the CDR3 is 13 residues. Deletions cut 1 base from V and 6 bases from J, with 10 bases between. The CDR3 sequence: CASSLPGSPEAFF. CDR3 bases: TGTGCCAGCAGCTTGCCCGGGAGCCCTGAAGCTTTCTTT.

The chain is built from TRBV5-4 and TRBJ2-7; the match to TRBD2 covers 10 bases. The CDR3 spans 18 residues. Germline V CDR1 and CDR2: SGHNT, YYREEE (reference sequence). V trimming: 2 bases; J trimming: 2 bases; junction bases outside the gene matches: 13. The CDR3 sequence is CASSLRGTERGGTYEQYF. CDR3 nucleotide sequence: TGTGCCAGCAGCTTAAGAGGGACGGAGCGGGGGGGCACCTACGAGCAGTACTTC.

The V call is TRBV9, the J call TRBJ2-7; D is unresolved. CDR3 length: 13 residues. With 0 bases removed from V and 7 bases from J, the gap between germline ends came to 11 bases. The germline gives CDR1 SGDLS, CDR2 YYNGEE. The CDR3 DNA reads TGTGCCAGCAGCGTAGACGCGGCCCCGGAGCAGTACTTC. Its protein product is CASSVDAAPEQYF.